One and the same sample provided the 11 T cell receptor beta chains below, sequenced in a study of blood T cell repertoires in COVID-19. Profiled with immunoSEQ multiplex PCR; TCRdb holds only in-frame clones, not every one. The sample includes about 70,000 clones, approximately 89% of them seen just once. Sequences were obtained from peripheral blood. All receptors derive from a man in his fifties or sixties with acute or convalescent COVID-19.

The rearrangement links TRBV7-8 to TRBJ1-5; D is unresolved. The CDR3 runs to 16 residues. V lost 2 bases, J lost 0 bases, and 11 bases lay in between. From germline, CDR1 is SGHVS and CDR2 FQNEAQ. The CDR3 DNA reads TGTGCCAGCAGCTTACGGACTGATTATAGCAATCAGCCCCAGCATTTT. It encodes CASSLRTDYSNQPQHF.

V usage is TRBV5-5 and J usage is TRBJ1-3; D is possibly TRBD1 (5 bases). Looked up from germline, CDR1 is SGHKS and CDR2 is YYEKEE (reference sequence). The CDR3 contains 15 residues. V lost 2 bases and J lost 2, with 11 bases in between. The CDR3 nucleotides are TGTGCCAGCAGCTTATCGGGGGATACTGGAAACACCATATATTTT. The encoded protein is CASSLSGDTGNTIYF.

This clone was observed a single time. The rearrangement joins TRBV27 to TRBJ2-5; a weak D match, TRBD1 (5 bases). The CDR3 consists of 19 residues. Looked up from germline, CDR1 is MNHEY and CDR2 is SMNVEV (reference sequence). V lost 5 bases, J lost 3 bases, and 28 bases lay in between. The CDR3 here is CASSETWIQANLGKETQYF. The CDR3 nucleotides are TGTGCCAGCAGTGAAACCTGGATACAGGCTAACCTGGGGAAAGAGACCCAGTACTTC.

The rearrangement links TRBV25-1 to TRBJ2-4; possible D gene TRBD2, 7 bases. From germline, CDR1 is MGHDK and CDR2 SYGVNS. The CDR3 totals 13 residues. Trimming pared 4 bases from V and 7 bases from J, leaving 11 bases between. The CDR3 coding sequence is TGTGCCAGCAGTGTGGGAGGGGGGAACATTCAGTACTTC. It codes for CASSVGGGNIQYF.

The table lists this clone with a count of one. The genes are TRBV5-1 and TRBJ2-7, with D possibly TRBD1 on 6 matching bases. The CDR3 extends over 13 amino acids. Germline V lookup: CDR1 SGHRS, CDR2 YFSETQ. With 1 base removed from V and 7 bases from J, the gap between germline ends came to 12 bases. For the CDR3, the DNA is TGCGCCAGCAGCTTGATACAGGGCGGGGAGCAGTACTTC. Translation gives CASSLIQGGEQYF.

This clone was seen once. This chain uses TRBV6-4 with TRBJ2-3, with 14 bases matching TRBD2. V lost 6 bases, J lost 7 bases, and 6 bases stayed unmatched. Germline CDR1 MRHNA, CDR2 SNTAGT. The CDR3 loop spans 15 amino acids. The CDR3 spells CASSQTSGRGNTQYF. As DNA, the CDR3 is TGTGCCAGCAGCCAGACTAGCGGGAGGGGAAATACGCAGTATTTT.

The chain uses TRBV2 and TRBJ2-7, with TRBD1 matching over 9 bases. Trimming at V came to 8 bases and at J to 3 bases, leaving 8 bases not matched to a gene. CDR3 length: 14 residues. CDR1 is SNHLY and CDR2 is FYNNEI in the germline V gene. The CDR3 here is CASLIPGQGYEQYF. The CDR3 DNA sequence: TGTGCCAGCCTTATCCCGGGACAGGGCTACGAGCAGTACTTC.

The chain couples TRBV29-1 to TRBJ2-7, with D possibly matching TRBD1 (5 bases). CDR1 is SQVTM, CDR2 ANQGSEA, per germline. The length of the CDR3 is 11 residues. With 4 bases removed from V and 4 bases from J, the gap between germline ends came to 8 bases. CDR3 coding DNA: TGCAGCGTTGTGGGGCAGTACGAGCAGTACTTC. Its translation: CSVVGQYEQYF.

The chain recombines TRBV5-1 with TRBJ1-1; maybe TRBD1 (6 bases). CDR3 size: 14 residues. The germline CDR1 and CDR2 sequences are SGHRS and YFSETQ. V was trimmed by 4 bases and J by 1 base, leaving 11 bases between them. The CDR3 loop reads CASSGRDKNTEAFF. In DNA form, the CDR3 reads TGCGCCAGCAGCGGCCGGGACAAGAACACTGAAGCTTTCTTT.

The chain recombines TRBV7-5 with TRBJ2-7; TRBD2 was called by the table and not checked on the DNA. TRBV7-5 constitutes a pseudogene. This CDR3 spans 14 amino acids. The CDR3 nucleotides are TGTGCCAGAAGCGCGGCCGTCCAGATCTACGAGCAGTACTTC. It translates to CARSAAVQIYEQYF.

V usage is TRBV19 and J usage is TRBJ1-5, with D maybe TRBD1 (6 bases). V was cut by 0 bases and J by 2 bases, with 11 bases left in between. CDR1 and CDR2 from the germline V gene are LNHDA and SQIVND (reference sequence). This CDR3 contains 16 residues. CDR3 DNA: TGTGCCAGTAGTATAGAGGGGGCTGGGGGCAATCAGCCCCAGCATTTT. Its protein product is CASSIEGAGGNQPQHF.